This paragraph covers one TCR beta chain sequence. J gave up 8 bases and V 4 bases, and 20 bases lay outside the gene matches. The germline V gene has CDR1 SGHVS and CDR2 FQNEAQ. This CDR3 has 19 residues. Data came from immunoSEQ multiplex PCR; TCRdb stores just in-frame clones and leaves some out. Altogether about 140,000 clones are present, roughly 94% being singletons, with the ten largest covering 10% to 15%. This record belongs to a study of control samples from healthy donors and cancer patients. This chain connects TRBV7-8 to TRBJ1-4, with 9 bases identical to TRBD1. The sample consisted of blood. The clonotype originates from a man aged 40-49 years in good health. In DNA, the CDR3 is TGTGCCAGCAGCTCCTTTTACGGACAGGGGAAGCCTCCGGGAGAAAAACTGTTTTTT. This translates into CASSSFYGQGKPPGEKLFF.